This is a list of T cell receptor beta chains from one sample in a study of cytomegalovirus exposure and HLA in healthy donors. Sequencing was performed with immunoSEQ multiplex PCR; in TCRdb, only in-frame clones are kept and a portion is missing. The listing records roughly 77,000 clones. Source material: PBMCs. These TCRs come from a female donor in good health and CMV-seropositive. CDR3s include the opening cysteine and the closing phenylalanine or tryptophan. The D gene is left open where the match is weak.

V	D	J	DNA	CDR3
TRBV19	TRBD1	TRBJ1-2	TGTGCCAGTAGTATAGCCGGACAGGGAAACTATGGCTACACCTTC	CASSIAGQGNYGYTF
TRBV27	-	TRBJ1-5	TGTGCCAGCAGTGGTTGGGCCTTTCAGCCCCAGCATTTT	CASSGWAFQPQHF
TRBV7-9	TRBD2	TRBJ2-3	TGTGCCAGCAGTCTTACCGGGACTAGCGGTACAGATACGCAGTATTTT	CASSLTGTSGTDTQYF
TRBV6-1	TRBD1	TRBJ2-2	TGTGCCAGCGGTGAGGGCAGGGGGAGTCCGAACACCGGGGAGCTGTTTTTT	CASGEGRGSPNTGELFF
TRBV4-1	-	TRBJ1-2	TGCGCCAGCAGCCAAGTGGTCAGGGTGAATGGCTACACCTTC	CASSQVVRVNGYTF
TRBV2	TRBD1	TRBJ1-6	TGTGCCAGCAGGGGGGGGACAGGGGATAATTCACCCCTCCACTTT	CASRGGTGDNSPLHF
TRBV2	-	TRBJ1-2	TGTGCCGGACAGAAGATGGGTAACTATGGCTACACCTTC	CAGQKMGNYGYTF
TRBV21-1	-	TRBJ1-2	TGTGCCAGCAGCGGACCGGGACAGCACTATGGCTACACCTTC	CASSGPGQHYGYTF
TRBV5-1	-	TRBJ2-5	TGCGCCAGCAGCTTGGGTAGGGGAGGCCAAGAGACCCAGTACTTC	CASSLGRGGQETQYF
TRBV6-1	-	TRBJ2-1	TGTGCCAGCTGCCGTCCCGCAGGGGTTGAGCAGTTCTTC	CASCRPAGVEQFF
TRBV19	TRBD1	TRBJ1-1	TGTGCCAGTAGTGAACGAACAGGGGGCGGGACTGAAGCTTTCTTT	CASSERTGGGTEAFF
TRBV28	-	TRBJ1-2	TGTGCCAGCAGTATAACAGTTCTCTATGGCTACACCTTC	CASSITVLYGYTF
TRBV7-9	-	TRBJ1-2	TGTGCCAGCAGCGTCCTGGACAGCCCACAGAGTGGCTACACCTTC	CASSVLDSPQSGYTF
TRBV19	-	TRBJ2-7	TGTGCCAGTCCCAGGACAGTAAGCTCCTACGAGCAGTACTTC	CASPRTVSSYEQYF
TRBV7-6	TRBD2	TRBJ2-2	TGTGCCAGCAGCCTTACGGTCCGGCGGACTAGTAACACCGGGGAGCTGTTTTTT	CASSLTVRRTSNTGELFF
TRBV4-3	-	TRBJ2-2	TGCGCCAGCAGCCATGTACAGGACACCGGGGAGCTGTTTTTT	CASSHVQDTGELFF
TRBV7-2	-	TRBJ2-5	TGTGCCAGCAGCTTATATGGACTCCAAGAGACCCAGTACTTC	CASSLYGLQETQYF
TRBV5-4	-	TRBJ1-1	TGTGCCAGCAGCTGGGGGGGTCCCGGTAACACTGAAGCTTTCTTT	CASSWGGPGNTEAFF